The rows below give T cell receptor beta chains drawn from one sample of a study of T cells in Graves' hyperthyroidism and ophthalmopathy. TCRdb called the multiplex PCR reads again in MiXCR, with one record for every CDR3 protein. The sample has almost 500,000 distinct CDR3 sequences, less than 25% seen once. Sequencing was done on a sample of blood. The receptors were sampled from a woman in her sixties or seventies with Graves' ophthalmopathy. The CDR3 runs from the conserved cysteine through the conserved F or W. Fields, in order: V gene, CDR3 length, J gene, D gene, clone size, CDR3 protein, CDR3 DNA. A D gene is named only where the DNA matches it firmly. Only part of the rows carry a size: once, few, many, or a class if the clone is expanded.

TRBV10-3	15	TRBJ2-7	TRBD1	many	CAISESNRGRYEQYF	TGTGCCATCAGTGAGTCGAACAGGGGTCGGTACGAGCAGTACTTC
TRBV12-3/TRBV12-4	16	TRBJ1-1	TRBD1	few	CASSSRGGGGSIEAFF	TGTGCCAGCAGTTCCCGTGGAGGGGGCGGTTCCATTGAAGCTTTCTTT
TRBV27	14	TRBJ1-2	.	few	CASSLNLQSYGYTF	TGTGCCAGCAGTTTAAACCTTCAGAGCTATGGCTACACCTTC
TRBV28	19	TRBJ2-3	TRBD2	.	CASSPPPPGLAGGFGAQYF	TGTGCCAGCAGTCCACCCCCCCCGGGACTAGCGGGGGGTTTCGGCGCGCAGTATTTT
TRBV4-1	17	TRBJ1-2	.	.	CASSPQTDSFTTYGYTF	TGCGCCAGCAGCCCACAAACGGACAGCTTCACCACCTATGGCTACACCTTC
TRBV5-1	16	TRBJ2-2	TRBD2	many	CASSWAGGVNTGELFF	TGCGCCAGCAGCTGGGCGGGGGGCGTAAACACCGGGGAGCTGTTTTTT
TRBV20-1	12	TRBJ1-1	TRBD1	many	CSANRGNTEAFF	TGCAGTGCAAACAGGGGGAACACTGAAGCTTTCTTT
TRBV5-1	15	TRBJ1-1	.	once	CASSAVGPQNTEAFF	TGCGCCAGCAGCGCTGTGGGACCCCAGAACACTGAAGCTTTCTTT
TRBV19	15	TRBJ2-7	.	.	CASSIGQVPPYEQYF	TGTGCCAGTAGTATAGGGCAGGTACCACCCTACGAGCAGTACTTC
TRBV7-2	15	TRBJ1-2	TRBD1	many	CASSPEDRADYGYTF	TGTGCCAGCAGCCCAGAGGACAGGGCCGACTATGGCTACACCTTC
TRBV30	12	TRBJ1-3	.	.	CAWQDSGNTIYF	TGTGCCTGGCAGGACTCTGGAAACACCATATATTTT
TRBV19	17	TRBJ2-7	TRBD2	few	CASSIVGSGKTSYEQYF	TGTGCCAGTAGTATCGTGGGTAGCGGGAAAACTTCCTACGAGCAGTACTTC
TRBV12-3/TRBV12-4	13	TRBJ1-2	.	many	CASSLARDYGYTF	TGTGCCAGCAGTTTAGCCCGGGACTATGGCTACACCTTC
TRBV2	13	TRBJ2-7	.	many	CASSGSSRYEQYF	TGTGCCAGCAGTGGGAGTAGCAGGTACGAGCAGTACTTC
TRBV28	12	TRBJ1-2	.	many	CASSRQLYGYTF	TGTGCCAGCAGTCGACAGCTCTATGGCTACACCTTC
TRBV3-1	15	TRBJ1-1	.	.	CASSQGYLVGSEAFF	TGTGCCAGCAGCCAAGGTTATCTAGTGGGGTCTGAAGCTTTCTTT
TRBV24-1	14	TRBJ2-1	.	.	CATSDIYSYNEQFF	TGTGCCACCAGTGATATATATTCTTACAATGAGCAGTTCTTC
TRBV30	11	TRBJ1-2	.	.	CAWSPSYGYTF	TGTGCCTGGAGTCCCAGCTATGGCTACACCTTC
TRBV6-6	15	TRBJ2-1	TRBD2	few	CASSYRAGGFSEQFF	TGTGCCAGCAGTTACAGGGCGGGAGGCTTTAGTGAGCAGTTCTTC
TRBV3-1	19	TRBJ2-5	TRBD2	.	CASSQDVSSLAGDPETQYF	TGTGCCAGCAGCCAAGATGTAAGTTCACTAGCGGGAGATCCCGAGACCCAGTACTTC
TRBV5-1	16	TRBJ1-3	.	few	CASSSQDGNSGNTIYF	TGCGCCAGCAGCTCCCAGGACGGTAACTCTGGAAACACCATATATTTT
TRBV12-3/TRBV12-4	14	TRBJ2-7	TRBD1	many	CASAPGTGGYEQYF	TGTGCCAGCGCCCCCGGGACAGGGGGCTACGAGCAGTACTTC
TRBV11-3	13	TRBJ2-3	.	.	CASSPRRADAQYF	TGTGCCAGCAGCCCTCGCCGAGCGGATGCGCAGTATTTT
TRBV3-1	16	TRBJ1-4	.	.	CASSQVGGGSNEKLFF	TGTGCCAGCAGCCAAGTAGGCGGGGGCAGTAATGAAAAACTGTTTTTT